The T cell receptor (beta chain) under discussion was sequenced for a study of beta chain features in type 1 diabetes. Points from the study as a whole: There was a possibility that cDNA sequencing over-represented cells with high TCR expression.

Comments on this clone: Its matching antigen is unknown.

TCRB transcripts that were expressed got sequenced, as all of the isolated RNA had been reverse transcribed. Clones were sequenced by immunoSEQ multiplex PCR, and TCRdb holds only the in-frame ones, with some missing. There are around 250,000 clones in the sample; around an eighth occur only once, and around 0.026% lies in the top ten. CDR1 MNHEY and CDR2 SMNVEV come from the germline V gene (reference sequence). V was trimmed by 6 bases and J by 4 bases, leaving 17 bases between them. This CDR3 has 15 amino acids. The receptor was derived from a middle-aged woman in good health. The sequencing sample was made of naive CD4+ T cells from blood. The chain carries TRBV27 and TRBJ2-3; possible D gene TRBD1, 5 bases. CDR3 bases: TGTGCCAGCAGCTGGGGCGGCAGGGCCCCAGATACGCAGTATTTT. Its protein is CASSWGGRAPDTQYF.